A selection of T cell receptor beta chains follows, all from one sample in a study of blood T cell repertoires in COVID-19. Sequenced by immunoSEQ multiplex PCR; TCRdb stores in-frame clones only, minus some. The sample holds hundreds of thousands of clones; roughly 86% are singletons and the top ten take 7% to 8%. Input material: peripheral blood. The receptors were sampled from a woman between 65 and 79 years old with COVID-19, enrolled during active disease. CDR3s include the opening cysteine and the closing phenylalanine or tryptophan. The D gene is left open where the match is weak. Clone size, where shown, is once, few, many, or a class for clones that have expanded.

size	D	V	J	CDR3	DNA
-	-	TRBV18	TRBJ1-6	CASSPLEARRSPLHF	TGTGCCAGCTCACCATTAGAGGCCAGGAGGTCGCCCCTCCACTTT
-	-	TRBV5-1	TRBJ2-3	CASSTTGAREDTQYF	TGCGCCAGCAGCACTACAGGGGCCCGGGAGGATACGCAGTATTTT
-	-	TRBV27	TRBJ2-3	CASSGGVDMRTDTQYF	TGTGCCAGCAGTGGGGGCGTCGACATGCGCACAGATACGCAGTATTTT
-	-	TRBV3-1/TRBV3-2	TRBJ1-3	CASSQDGSSGNTIYF	TGTGCCAGCAGCCAAGATGGCAGCTCTGGAAACACCATATATTTT
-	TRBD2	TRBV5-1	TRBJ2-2	CASSRGLAGGPTGELFF	TGCGCCAGCAGCCGGGGACTAGCGGGGGGCCCAACCGGGGAGCTGTTTTTT
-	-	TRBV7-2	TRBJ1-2	CASTFRTTNYGYTF	TGTGCCAGCACCTTTAGGACAACGAACTATGGCTACACCTTC
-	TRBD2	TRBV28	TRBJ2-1	CASSSGGLANEQFF	TGTGCCAGCAGTTCCGGGGGACTAGCCAATGAGCAGTTCTTC
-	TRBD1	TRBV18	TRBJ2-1	CASSTRQGASYNEQFF	TGTGCCAGCTCAACTAGACAGGGGGCCTCCTACAATGAGCAGTTCTTC
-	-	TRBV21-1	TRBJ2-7	CASSKADGRGYSSYEQYF	TGTGCCAGCAGCAAAGCGGACGGCCGGGGGTATTCCTCCTACGAGCAGTACTTC
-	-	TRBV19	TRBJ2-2	CASSPSRGTGELFF	TGTGCCAGTAGCCCCAGTAGGGGCACCGGGGAGCTGTTTTTT
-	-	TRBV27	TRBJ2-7	CASSLSAGPLHEQYF	TGTGCCAGCAGTTTATCGGCGGGACCACTTCACGAGCAGTACTTC
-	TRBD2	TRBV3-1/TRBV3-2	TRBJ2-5	CASSQDNSGGYQETQYF	TGTGCCAGCAGCCAAGATAACAGCGGGGGCTACCAAGAGACCCAGTACTTC
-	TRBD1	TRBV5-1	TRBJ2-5	CASSLEVLGQGAAETQYF	TGCGCCAGCAGCTTGGAGGTTTTGGGACAGGGGGCAGCGGAGACCCAGTACTTC
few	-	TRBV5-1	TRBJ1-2	CASTLGAGTNYGYTF	TGCGCCAGCACCCTGGGGGCAGGGACCAACTATGGCTACACCTTC
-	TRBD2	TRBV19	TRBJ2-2	CASSISGTNTGELFF	TGTGCCAGTAGTATTAGCGGGACGAACACCGGGGAGCTGTTTTTT
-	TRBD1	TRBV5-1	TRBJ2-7	CASSPDRQGTFFYEQYF	TGCGCCAGCAGCCCGGACCGACAGGGGACCTTTTTCTACGAGCAGTACTTC
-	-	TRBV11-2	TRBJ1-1	CASSLVQGEAFF	TGTGCCAGCAGCTTAGTGCAGGGGGAAGCTTTCTTT
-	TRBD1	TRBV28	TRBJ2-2	CASRGQTNTGELFF	TGTGCCAGCAGGGGACAGACGAACACCGGGGAGCTGTTTTTT
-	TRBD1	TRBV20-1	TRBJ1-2	CSATPTGPYTF	TGCAGTGCCACACCGACAGGGCCCTACACCTTC
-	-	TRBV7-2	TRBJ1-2	CASSFGGNYGYTF	TGTGCCAGCAGCTTCGGCGGGAACTATGGCTACACCTTC
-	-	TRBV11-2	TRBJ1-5	CASSLGAMQGRSPQHF	TGTGCCAGCAGCTTAGGAGCAATGCAGGGGAGAAGCCCCCAGCATTTT
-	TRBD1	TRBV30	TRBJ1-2	CAWGTAYGYTF	TGTGCCTGGGGGACAGCCTATGGCTACACCTTC
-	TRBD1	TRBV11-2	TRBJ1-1	CASSLGIGTGISEAFF	TGTGCCAGCAGCTTAGGTATCGGGACAGGGATCAGTGAAGCTTTCTTT
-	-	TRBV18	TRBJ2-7	CASSPGLRRGEQYF	TGTGCCAGCTCACCGGGACTCCGGAGGGGAGAGCAGTACTTC
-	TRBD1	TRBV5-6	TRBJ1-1	CASSLLGTGNTEAFF	TGTGCCAGCAGCTTGTTGGGGACAGGGAACACTGAAGCTTTCTTT
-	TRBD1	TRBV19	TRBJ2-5	CASSIRTGTAVETQYF	TGTGCCAGTAGTATCAGGACAGGGACGGCGGTCGAGACCCAGTACTTC
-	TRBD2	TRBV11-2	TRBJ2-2	CASSLVGLDTGELFF	TGTGCCAGCAGCTTAGTGGGACTAGACACCGGGGAGCTGTTTTTT
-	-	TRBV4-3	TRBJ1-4	CASSQGQSEKLFF	TGCGCCAGCAGCCAAGGACAGAGTGAAAAACTGTTTTTT
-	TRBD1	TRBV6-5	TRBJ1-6	CASRRTGNNSPLHF	TGTGCCAGCAGACGGACAGGGAATAATTCACCCCTCCACTTT
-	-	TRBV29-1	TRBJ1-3	CSCRGLAGNTIYF	TGCAGCTGTCGCGGACTCGCCGGAAACACCATATATTTT
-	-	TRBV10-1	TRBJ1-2	CASSDPDRSYGYTF	TGCGCCAGCAGTGACCCTGACAGGTCCTATGGCTACACCTTC
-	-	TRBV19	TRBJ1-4	CASSIGALRDEKLFF	TGTGCCAGTAGTATTGGGGCGCTTCGGGATGAAAAACTGTTTTTT
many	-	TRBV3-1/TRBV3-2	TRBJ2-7	CASSFRDSYF	TGTGCCAGCAGCTTCCGGGACTCTTACTTC
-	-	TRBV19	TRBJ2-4	CASSASSPAGNAKNIQYF	TGTGCCAGTAGTGCCTCTTCCCCCGCAGGCAATGCCAAAAACATTCAGTACTTC
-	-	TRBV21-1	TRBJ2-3	CASSSPLGDTHCTDTQYF	TGTGCCAGCAGCAGCCCCCTGGGGGACACCCATTGCACAGATACGCAGTATTTT
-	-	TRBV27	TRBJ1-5	CASSFQGHPYSNQPQHF	TGTGCCAGCAGTTTCCAGGGACACCCTTATAGCAATCAGCCCCAGCATTTT
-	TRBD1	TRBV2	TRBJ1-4	CASSATGLNEKLFF	TGTGCCAGCAGTGCGACAGGGTTAAATGAAAAACTGTTTTTT
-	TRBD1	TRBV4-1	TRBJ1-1	CASSQGYRGTEAFF	TGCGCCAGCAGCCAGGGCTACAGGGGAACTGAAGCTTTCTTT
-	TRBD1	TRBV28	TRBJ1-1	CASRNTGGTEAFF	TGTGCCAGCAGAAATACAGGGGGCACTGAAGCTTTCTTT
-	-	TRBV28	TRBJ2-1	CASSLLYRDDEQFF	TGTGCCAGCAGTTTACTGTACAGGGACGATGAGCAGTTCTTC
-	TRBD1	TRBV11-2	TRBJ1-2	CASSSLTGGSYGYTF	TGTGCCAGCAGCTCCCTTACAGGGGGCAGCTATGGCTACACCTTC
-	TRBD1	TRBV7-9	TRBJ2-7	CASSLGTGSYEQYF	TGTGCCAGCAGCTTAGGGACAGGGTCCTACGAGCAGTACTTC
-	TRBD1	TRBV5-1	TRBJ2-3	CASSLGQGRDTQYF	TGCGCCAGCAGCCTCGGACAGGGTCGGGATACGCAGTATTTT
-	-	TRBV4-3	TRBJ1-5	CASSQDPYGRGRQPQHF	TGCGCCAGCAGCCAAGATCCCTATGGCAGGGGTCGACAGCCCCAGCATTTT
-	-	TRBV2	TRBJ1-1	CASVLGIYTEAFF	TGTGCCAGCGTCCTCGGTATATACACTGAAGCTTTCTTT
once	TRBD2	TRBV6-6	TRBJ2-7	CASSTYSGGWHEQYF	TGTGCCAGCAGTACCTACTCGGGGGGATGGCACGAGCAGTACTTC
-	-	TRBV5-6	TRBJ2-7	CASRTGSRYEQYF	TGTGCCAGCAGAACCGGGTCCCGATACGAGCAGTACTTC
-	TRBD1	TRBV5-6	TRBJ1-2	CASSLTAGGGWGYGYTF	TGTGCCAGCAGCTTGACGGCAGGGGGCGGATGGGGCTATGGCTACACCTTC
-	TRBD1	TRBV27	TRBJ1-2	CASSLGTGYGYTF	TGTGCCAGCAGTTTAGGGACAGGGTATGGCTACACCTTC
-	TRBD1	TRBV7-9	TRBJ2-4	CASSTGGEGKNIQYF	TGTGCCAGCAGCACAGGGGGCGAAGGCAAAAACATTCAGTACTTC
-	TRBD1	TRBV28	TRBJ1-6	CASRWTGISPLHF	TGTGCCAGCAGATGGACAGGAATATCACCCCTCCACTTT
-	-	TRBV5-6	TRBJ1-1	CASSFRTPETTEAFF	TGTGCCAGCAGCTTCCGGACACCGGAGACCACTGAAGCTTTCTTT
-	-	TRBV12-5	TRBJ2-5	CASGVLHGEAQYF	TGTGCTAGTGGTGTTCTCCACGGTGAGGCCCAGTACTTC
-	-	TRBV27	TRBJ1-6	CASSLWQGHYSPLHF	TGTGCCAGCAGTTTATGGCAGGGGCACTACTCACCCCTCCACTTT
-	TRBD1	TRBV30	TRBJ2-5	CAWRVRGPGTQYF	TGTGCCTGGAGGGTCAGGGGGCCGGGGACCCAGTACTTC
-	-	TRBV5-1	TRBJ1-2	CASSLAAGDGYTF	TGCGCCAGCAGCTTGGCTGCGGGGGATGGCTACACCTTC
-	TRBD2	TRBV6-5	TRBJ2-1	CASSYPGGPGREQFF	TGTGCCAGCAGTTACCCGGGGGGGCCGGGAAGGGAGCAGTTCTTC
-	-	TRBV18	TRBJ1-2	CASSLVGDGYGYTF	TGTGCCAGCTCACTGGTAGGGGATGGGTATGGCTACACCTTC
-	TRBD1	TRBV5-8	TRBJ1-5	CASSLDRGRGQPQHF	TGTGCCAGCAGCCTTGACAGGGGGCGCGGTCAGCCCCAGCATTTT
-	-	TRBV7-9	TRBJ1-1	CAGAEGEAFF	TGTGCCGGCGCGGAGGGAGAAGCTTTCTTT